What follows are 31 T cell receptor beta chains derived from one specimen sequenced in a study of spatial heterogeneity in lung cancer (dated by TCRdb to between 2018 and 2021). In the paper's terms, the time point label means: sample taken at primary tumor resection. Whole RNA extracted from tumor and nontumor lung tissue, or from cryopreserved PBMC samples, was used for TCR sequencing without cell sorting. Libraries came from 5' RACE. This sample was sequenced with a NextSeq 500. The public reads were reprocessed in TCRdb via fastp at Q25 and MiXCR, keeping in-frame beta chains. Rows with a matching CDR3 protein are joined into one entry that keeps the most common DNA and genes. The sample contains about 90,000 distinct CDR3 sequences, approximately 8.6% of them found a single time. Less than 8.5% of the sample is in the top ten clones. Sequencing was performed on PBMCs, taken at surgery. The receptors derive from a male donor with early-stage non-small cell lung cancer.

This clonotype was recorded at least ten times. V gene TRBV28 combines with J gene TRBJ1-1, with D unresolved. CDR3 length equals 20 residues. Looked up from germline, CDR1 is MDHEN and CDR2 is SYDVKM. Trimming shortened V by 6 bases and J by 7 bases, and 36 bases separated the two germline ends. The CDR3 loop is CASSQYGRIGFARRPGEAFF. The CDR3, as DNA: TGTGCCAGCAGCCAATATGGGCGAATCGGTTTTGCCCGGCGCCCAGGTGAAGCTTTCTTT. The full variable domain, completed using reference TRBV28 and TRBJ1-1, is DVKVTQSSRYLVKRTGEKVFLECVQDMDHENMFWYRQDPGLGLRLIYFSYDVKMKEKGDIPEGYSVSREKKERFSLILESASTNQTSMYLCASSQYGRIGFARRPGEAFFGQGTRLTVV.

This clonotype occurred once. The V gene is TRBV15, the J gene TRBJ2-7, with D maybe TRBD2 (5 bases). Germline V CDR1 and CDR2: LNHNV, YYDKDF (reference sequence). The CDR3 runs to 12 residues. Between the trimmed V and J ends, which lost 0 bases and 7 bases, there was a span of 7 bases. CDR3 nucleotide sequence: TGTGCCACCAGCAGAGATACGGGGGAGCAGTACTTC. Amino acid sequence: CATSRDTGEQYF.

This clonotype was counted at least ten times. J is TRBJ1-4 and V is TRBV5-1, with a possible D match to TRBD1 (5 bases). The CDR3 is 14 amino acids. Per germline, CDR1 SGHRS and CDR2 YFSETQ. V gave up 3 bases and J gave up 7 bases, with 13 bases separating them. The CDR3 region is CASSWDGVSEKLFF. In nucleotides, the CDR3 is TGCGCCAGCAGCTGGGACGGGGTCAGTGAAAAACTGTTTTTT. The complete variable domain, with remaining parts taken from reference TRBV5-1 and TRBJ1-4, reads KAGVTQTPRYLIKTRGQQVTLSCSPISGHRSVSWYQQTPGQGLQFLFEYFSETQRNKGNFPGRFSGRQFSNSRSEMNVSTLELGDSALYLCASSWDGVSEKLFFGSGTQLSVL.

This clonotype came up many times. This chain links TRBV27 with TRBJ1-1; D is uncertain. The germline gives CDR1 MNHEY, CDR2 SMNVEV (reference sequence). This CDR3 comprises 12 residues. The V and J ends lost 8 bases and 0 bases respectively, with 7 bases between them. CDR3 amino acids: CASGSVNTEAFF. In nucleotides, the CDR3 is TGTGCCAGCGGCAGCGTGAACACTGAAGCTTTCTTT.

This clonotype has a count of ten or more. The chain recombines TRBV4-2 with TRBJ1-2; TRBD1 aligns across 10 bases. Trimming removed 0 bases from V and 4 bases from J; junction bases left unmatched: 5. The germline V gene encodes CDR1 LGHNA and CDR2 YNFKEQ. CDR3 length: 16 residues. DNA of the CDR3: TGTGCCAGCAGCCAAGACCGGACAGGGGGAGGCTATGGCTACACCTTC. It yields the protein CASSQDRTGGGYGYTF.

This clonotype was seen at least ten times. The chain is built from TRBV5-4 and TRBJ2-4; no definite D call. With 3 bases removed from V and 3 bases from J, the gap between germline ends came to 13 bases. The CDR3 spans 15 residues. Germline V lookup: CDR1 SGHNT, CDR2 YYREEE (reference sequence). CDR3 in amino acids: CASSSFDEDKNIQYF. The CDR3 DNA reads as TGTGCCAGCAGCTCCTTCGATGAGGACAAAAACATTCAGTACTTC.

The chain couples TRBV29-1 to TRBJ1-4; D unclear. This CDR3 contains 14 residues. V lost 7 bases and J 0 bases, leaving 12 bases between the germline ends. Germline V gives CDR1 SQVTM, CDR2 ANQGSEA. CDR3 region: CSASHISTNEKLFF. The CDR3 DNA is TGCAGCGCCTCACACATATCAACTAATGAAAAACTGTTTTTT.

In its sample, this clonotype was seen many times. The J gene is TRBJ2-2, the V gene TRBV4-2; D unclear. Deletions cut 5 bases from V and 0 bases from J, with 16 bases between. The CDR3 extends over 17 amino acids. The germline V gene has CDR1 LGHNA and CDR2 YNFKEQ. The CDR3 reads CASSSEPPYANTGELFF. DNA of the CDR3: TGTGCCAGCAGCTCCGAGCCCCCTTATGCGAACACCGGGGAGCTGTTTTTT.

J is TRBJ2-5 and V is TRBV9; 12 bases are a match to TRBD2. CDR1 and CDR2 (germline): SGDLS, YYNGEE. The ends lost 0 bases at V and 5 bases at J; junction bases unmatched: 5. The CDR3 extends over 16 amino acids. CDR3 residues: CASSVGLAGDWETQYF. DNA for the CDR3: TGTGCCAGCAGCGTAGGACTAGCGGGGGATTGGGAGACCCAGTACTTC.

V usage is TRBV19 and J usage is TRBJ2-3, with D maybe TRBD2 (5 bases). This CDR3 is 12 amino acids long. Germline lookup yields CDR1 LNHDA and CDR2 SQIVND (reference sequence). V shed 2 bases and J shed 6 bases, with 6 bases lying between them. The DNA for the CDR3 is TGTGCCAGTAGTATAAGAGGGGATACGCAGTATTTT. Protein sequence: CASSIRGDTQYF.

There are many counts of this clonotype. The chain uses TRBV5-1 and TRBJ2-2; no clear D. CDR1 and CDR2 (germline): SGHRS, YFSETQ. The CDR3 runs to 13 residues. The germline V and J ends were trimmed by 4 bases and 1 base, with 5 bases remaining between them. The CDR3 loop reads CASSVRNTGELFF. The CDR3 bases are TGCGCCAGCAGCGTAAGGAACACCGGGGAGCTGTTTTTT.

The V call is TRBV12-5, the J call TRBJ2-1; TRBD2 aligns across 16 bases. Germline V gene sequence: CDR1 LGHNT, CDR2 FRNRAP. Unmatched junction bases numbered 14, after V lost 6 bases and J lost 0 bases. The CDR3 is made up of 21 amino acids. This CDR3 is CASGRDTGLAGGITSYNEQFF. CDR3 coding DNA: TGTGCTAGTGGCCGCGATACGGGACTAGCGGGGGGGATTACCTCCTACAATGAGCAGTTCTTC.

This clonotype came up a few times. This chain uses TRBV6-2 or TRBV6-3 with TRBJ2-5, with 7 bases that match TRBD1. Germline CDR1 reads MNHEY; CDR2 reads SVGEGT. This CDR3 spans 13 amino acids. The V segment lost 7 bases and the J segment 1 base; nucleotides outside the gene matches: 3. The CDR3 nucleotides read TGTGCCAGCACCGACAGGGTCCAAGAGACCCAGTACTTC. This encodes CASTDRVQETQYF.

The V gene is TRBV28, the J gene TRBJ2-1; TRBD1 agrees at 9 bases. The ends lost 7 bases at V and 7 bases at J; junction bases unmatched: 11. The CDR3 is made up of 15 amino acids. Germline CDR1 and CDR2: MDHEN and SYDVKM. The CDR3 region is CASISFRDRVNEQFF. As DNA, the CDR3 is TGTGCCAGCATTTCTTTCCGGGACAGGGTGAATGAGCAGTTCTTC.

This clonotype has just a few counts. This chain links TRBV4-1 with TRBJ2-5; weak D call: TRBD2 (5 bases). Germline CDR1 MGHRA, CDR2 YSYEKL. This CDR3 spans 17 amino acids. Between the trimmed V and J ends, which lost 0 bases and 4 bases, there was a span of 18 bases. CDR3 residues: CASSQDPSRRLGETQYF. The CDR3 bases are TGCGCCAGCAGCCAAGATCCCTCCCGGAGGTTGGGAGAGACCCAGTACTTC.

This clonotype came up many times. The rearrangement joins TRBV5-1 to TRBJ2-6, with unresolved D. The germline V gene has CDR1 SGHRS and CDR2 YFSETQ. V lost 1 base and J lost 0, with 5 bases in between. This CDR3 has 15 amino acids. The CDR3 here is CASSLTVSGANVLTF. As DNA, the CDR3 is TGCGCCAGCAGCTTGACCGTCTCTGGGGCCAACGTCCTGACTTTC.

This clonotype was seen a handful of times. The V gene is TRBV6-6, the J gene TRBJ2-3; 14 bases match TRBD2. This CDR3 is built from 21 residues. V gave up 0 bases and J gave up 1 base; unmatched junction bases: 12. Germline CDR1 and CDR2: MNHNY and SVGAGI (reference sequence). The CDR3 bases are TGTGCCAGCAGTTACTCGTTTCGTGGGACTAGCGGGAGCGCTGGCACAGATACGCAGTATTTT. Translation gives CASSYSFRGTSGSAGTDTQYF.

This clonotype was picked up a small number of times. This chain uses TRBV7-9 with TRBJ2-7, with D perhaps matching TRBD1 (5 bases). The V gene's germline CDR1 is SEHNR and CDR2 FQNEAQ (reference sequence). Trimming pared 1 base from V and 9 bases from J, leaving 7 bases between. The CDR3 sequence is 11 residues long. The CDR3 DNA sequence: TGTGCCAGCAGCTTAGATGGGGCGCAGTACTTC. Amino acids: CASSLDGAQYF.

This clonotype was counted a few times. As DNA, the CDR3 is TGCAGCGGCGGCAGGGATTACTACGAGCAGTACTTC. This codes for CSGGRDYYEQYF. The gene calls are TRBV29-1 and TRBJ2-7; tentatively, D is TRBD1 (5 bases). CDR1 and CDR2 (germline): SQVTM, ANQGSEA. The CDR3 is 12 residues long. Deletions cut 7 bases from V and 3 bases from J, with 13 bases between.

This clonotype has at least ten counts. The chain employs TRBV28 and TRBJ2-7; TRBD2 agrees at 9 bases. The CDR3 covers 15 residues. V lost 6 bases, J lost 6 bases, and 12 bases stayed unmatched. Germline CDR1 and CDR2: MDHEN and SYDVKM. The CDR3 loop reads CASRSTLAGVGEQYF. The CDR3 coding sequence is TGTGCCAGCAGATCTACCTTAGCGGGAGTAGGCGAGCAGTACTTC.

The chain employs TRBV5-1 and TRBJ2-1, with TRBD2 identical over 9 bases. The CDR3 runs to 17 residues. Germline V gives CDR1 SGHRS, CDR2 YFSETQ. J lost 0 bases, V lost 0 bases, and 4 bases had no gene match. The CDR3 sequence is CASSLGLAESSYNEQFF. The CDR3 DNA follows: TGCGCCAGCAGCTTGGGACTAGCGGAGAGCTCCTACAATGAGCAGTTCTTC.

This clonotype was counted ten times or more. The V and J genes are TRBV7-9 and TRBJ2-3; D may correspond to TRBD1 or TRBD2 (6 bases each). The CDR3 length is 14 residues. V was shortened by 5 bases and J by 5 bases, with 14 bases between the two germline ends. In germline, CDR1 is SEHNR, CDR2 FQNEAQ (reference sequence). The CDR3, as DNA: TGTGCCAGCAGCCCACCACAGGGAGGAGATACGCAGTATTTT. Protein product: CASSPPQGGDTQYF.

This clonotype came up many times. CDR3 in DNA: TGTGCCATCAGTGCACAGGGTACCCAAGAGACCCAGTACTTC. Its protein is CAISAQGTQETQYF. The V and J genes are TRBV10-3 and TRBJ2-5, with TRBD1 as a possible D gene (6 bases). The ends were cut back, 4 bases at V and 1 base at J, with 10 bases in the middle. This CDR3 contains 14 residues. Germline CDR1 reads ENHRY; CDR2 reads SYGVKD.

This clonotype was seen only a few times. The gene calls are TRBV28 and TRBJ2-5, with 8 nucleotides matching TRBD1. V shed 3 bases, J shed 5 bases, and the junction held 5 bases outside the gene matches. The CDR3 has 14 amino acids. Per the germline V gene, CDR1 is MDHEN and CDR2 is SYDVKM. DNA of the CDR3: TGTGCCAGCAGTTTCCCGCGACAGGGGGAGACCCAGTACTTC. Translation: CASSFPRQGETQYF.

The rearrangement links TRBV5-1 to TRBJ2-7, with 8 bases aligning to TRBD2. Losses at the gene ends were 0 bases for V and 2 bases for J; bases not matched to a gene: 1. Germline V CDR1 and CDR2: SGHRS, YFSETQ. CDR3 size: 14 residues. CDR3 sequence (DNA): TGCGCCAGCAGCTTGGATAGCGGGGCCTACGAGCAGTACTTC. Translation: CASSLDSGAYEQYF.

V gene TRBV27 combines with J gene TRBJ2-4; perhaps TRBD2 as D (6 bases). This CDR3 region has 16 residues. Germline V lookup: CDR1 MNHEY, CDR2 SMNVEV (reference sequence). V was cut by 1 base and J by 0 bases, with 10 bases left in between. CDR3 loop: CASSLYGDLAKNIQYF. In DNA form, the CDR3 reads TGTGCCAGCAGTTTATACGGGGACTTAGCCAAAAACATTCAGTACTTC.

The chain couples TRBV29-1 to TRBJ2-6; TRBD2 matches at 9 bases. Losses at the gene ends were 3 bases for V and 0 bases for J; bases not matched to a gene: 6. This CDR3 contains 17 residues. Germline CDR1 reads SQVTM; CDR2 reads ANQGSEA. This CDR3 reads CSVDDSGGVSGANVLTF. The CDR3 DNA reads TGCAGCGTTGACGATAGCGGGGGAGTCTCTGGGGCCAACGTCCTGACTTTC. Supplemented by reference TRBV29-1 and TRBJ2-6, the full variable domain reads SAVISQKPSRDICQRGTSLTIQCQVDSQVTMMFWYRQQPGQSLTLIATANQGSEATYESGFVIDKFPISRPNLTFSTLTVSNMSPEDSSIYLCSVDDSGGVSGANVLTFGAGSRLTVL.

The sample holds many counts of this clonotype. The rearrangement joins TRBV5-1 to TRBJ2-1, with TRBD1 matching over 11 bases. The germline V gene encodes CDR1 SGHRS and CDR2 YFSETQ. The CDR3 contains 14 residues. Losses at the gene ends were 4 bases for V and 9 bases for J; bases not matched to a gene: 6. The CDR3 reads CASSPGTGGGEQFF. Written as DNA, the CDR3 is TGCGCCAGCAGCCCCGGGACAGGGGGTGGTGAGCAGTTCTTC.

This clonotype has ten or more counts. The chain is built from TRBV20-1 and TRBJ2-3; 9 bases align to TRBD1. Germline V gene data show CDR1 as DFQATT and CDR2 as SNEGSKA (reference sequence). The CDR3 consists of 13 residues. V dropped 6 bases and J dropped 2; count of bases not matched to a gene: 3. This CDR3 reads CSADRGLTDTQYF. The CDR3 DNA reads TGCAGTGCGGACAGGGGCCTCACAGATACGCAGTATTTT.

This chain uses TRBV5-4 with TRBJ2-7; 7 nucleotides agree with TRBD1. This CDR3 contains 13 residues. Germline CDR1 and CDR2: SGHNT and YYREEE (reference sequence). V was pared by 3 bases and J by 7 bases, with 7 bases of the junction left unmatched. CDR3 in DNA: TGTGCCAGCAGCTCGGGACAGCCCTCGGAGCAGTACTTC. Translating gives CASSSGQPSEQYF.

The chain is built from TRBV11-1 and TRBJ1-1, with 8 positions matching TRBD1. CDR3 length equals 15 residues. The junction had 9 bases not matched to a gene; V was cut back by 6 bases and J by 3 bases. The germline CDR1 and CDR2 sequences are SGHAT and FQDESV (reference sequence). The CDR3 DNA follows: TGTGCCAGCAGTTCCCCGGACAGGGCCCACACTGAAGCTTTCTTT. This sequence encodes CASSSPDRAHTEAFF.